This TCR beta chain emerged from a study of CD8 T cells in ankylosing spondylitis. Study-level results: Blood of patients with ankylosing spondylitis appeared to be characterized by a TCR beta motif of eight highly homologous variants. Before this, some motif variants had been reported in reactive arthritis synovial fluid and blood. It was reported that disease-linked clones were significantly enriched in matched ankylosing spondylitis synovial fluid.

Each TCR beta library was made by quantitative 5'-RACE that incorporated molecular barcodes. Using its own MiXCR run on the 5' RACE reads, TCRdb lists one record per CDR3 protein. Of 250,000 to 300,000 distinct CDR3 sequences in the sample, about 20% were seen once. For this clonotype: No antigen is known for it.

Germline V gene sequence: CDR1 MNHEY, CDR2 SMNVEV (reference sequence). The CDR3 consists of 15 residues. V dropped 5 bases and J dropped 7; count of bases not matched to a gene: 8. The material sequenced was blood, either unsorted or a sorted T cell fraction (not recorded which). This clonotype originated in a male donor with ankylosing spondylitis or in good health (not recorded which). This chain links TRBV27 with TRBJ2-3; 11 bases are shared with TRBD1. As DNA, the CDR3 is TGTGCCAGCAGTGCCCGGACAGGGGGCGGGCATACGCAGTATTTT. This encodes CASSARTGGGHTQYF.